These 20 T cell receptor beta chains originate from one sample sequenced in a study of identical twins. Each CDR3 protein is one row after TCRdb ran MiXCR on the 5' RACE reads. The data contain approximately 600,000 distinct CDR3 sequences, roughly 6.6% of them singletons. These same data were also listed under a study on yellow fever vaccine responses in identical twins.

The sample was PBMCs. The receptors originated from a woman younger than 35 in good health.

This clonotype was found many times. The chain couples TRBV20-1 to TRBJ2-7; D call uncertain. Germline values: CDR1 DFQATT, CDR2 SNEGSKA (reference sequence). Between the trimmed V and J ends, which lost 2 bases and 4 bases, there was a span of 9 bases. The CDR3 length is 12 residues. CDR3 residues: CSARSYSYEQYV. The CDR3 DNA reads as TGCAGTGCTAGAAGTTACTCATACGAGCAGTACGTC.

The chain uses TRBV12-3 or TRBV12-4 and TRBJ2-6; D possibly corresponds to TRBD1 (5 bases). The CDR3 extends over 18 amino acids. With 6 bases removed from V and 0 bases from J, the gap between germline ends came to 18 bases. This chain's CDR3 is CASSPGRQKISGANVLTF. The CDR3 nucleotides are TGTGCCAGCAGCCCCGGGCGACAGAAAATCTCTGGGGCCAACGTCCTGACTTTC.

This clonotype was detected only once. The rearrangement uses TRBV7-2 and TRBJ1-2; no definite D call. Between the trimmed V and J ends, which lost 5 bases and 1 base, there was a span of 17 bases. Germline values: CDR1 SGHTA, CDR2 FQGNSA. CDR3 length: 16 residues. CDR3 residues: CASSHLARSLNYGYTF. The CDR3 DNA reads TGTGCCAGCAGCCACCTGGCCAGGTCTCTTAACTATGGCTACACCTTC.

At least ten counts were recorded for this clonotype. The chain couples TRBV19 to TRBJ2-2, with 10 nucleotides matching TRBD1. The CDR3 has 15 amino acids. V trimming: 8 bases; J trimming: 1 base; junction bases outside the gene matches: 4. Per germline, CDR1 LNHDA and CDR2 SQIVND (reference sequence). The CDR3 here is CASQGQGVNTGELFF. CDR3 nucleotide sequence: TGTGCCAGTCAAGGACAGGGGGTGAACACCGGGGAGCTGTTTTTT.

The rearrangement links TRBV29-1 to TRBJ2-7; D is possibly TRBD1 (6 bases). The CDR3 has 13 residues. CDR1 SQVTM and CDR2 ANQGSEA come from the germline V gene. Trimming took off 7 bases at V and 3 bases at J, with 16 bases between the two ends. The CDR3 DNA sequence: TGCAGCGCGCGAAGTACAGGGATCTACGAGCAGTACTTC. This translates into CSARSTGIYEQYF.

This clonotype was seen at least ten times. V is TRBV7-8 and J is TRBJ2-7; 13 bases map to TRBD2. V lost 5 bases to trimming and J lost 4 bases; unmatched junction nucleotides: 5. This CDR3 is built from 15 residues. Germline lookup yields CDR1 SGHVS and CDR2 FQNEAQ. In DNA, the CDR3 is TGTGCCAGCAGCGCCGGGACTAGCGGGATGTACGAGCAGTACTTC. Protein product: CASSAGTSGMYEQYF.

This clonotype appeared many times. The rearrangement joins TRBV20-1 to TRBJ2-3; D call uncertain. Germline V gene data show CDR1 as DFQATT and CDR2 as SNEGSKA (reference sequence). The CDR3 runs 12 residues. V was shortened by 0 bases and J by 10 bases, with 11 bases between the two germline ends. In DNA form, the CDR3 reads TGCAGTGCTAGAGATGACGGGTCGGCGCAGTATTTT. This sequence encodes CSARDDGSAQYF.

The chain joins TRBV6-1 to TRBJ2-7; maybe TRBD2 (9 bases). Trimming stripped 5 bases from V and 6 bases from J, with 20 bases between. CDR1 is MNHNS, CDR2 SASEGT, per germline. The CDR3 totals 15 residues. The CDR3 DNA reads TGTGCCAGCAGTCCCCAGGGGGCGGGAGGGCGCGAGCAGTACTTC. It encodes CASSPQGAGGREQYF.

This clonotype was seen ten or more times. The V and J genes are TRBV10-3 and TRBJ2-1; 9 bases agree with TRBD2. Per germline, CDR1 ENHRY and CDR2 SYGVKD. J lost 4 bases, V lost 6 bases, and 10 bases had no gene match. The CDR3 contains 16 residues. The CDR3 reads CAISKPGLAFYNEQFF. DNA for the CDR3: TGTGCCATCAGCAAGCCGGGACTAGCCTTTTACAATGAGCAGTTCTTC.

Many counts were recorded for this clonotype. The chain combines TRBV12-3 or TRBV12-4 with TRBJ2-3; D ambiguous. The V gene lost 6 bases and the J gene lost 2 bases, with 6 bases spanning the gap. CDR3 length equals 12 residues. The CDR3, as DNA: TGTGCCAGCAGCAGGTACACAGATACGCAGTATTTT. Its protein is CASSRYTDTQYF.

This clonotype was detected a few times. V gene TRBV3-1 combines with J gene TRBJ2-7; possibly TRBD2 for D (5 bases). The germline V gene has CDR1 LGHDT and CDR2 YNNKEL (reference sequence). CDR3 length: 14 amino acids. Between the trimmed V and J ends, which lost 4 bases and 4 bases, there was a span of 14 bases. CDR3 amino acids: CASSLSSGGYEQYF. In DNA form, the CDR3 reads TGTGCCAGCAGCCTCTCCTCCGGAGGTTACGAGCAGTACTTC.

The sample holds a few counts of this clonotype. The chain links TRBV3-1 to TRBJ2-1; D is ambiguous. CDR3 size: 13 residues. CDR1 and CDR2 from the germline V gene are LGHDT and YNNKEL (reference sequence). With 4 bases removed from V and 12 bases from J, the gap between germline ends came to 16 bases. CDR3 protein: CASSPNRGSGQFF. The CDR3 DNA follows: TGTGCCAGCAGCCCCAATCGAGGTTCCGGGCAGTTCTTC.

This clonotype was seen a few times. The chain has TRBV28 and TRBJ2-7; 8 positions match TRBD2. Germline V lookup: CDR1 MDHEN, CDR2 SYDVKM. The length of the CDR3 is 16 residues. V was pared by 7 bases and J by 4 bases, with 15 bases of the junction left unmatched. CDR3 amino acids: CASTSGGAPGLYEQYV. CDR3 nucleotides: TGTGCCAGCACCTCGGGAGGGGCCCCTGGACTTTACGAGCAGTACGTC.

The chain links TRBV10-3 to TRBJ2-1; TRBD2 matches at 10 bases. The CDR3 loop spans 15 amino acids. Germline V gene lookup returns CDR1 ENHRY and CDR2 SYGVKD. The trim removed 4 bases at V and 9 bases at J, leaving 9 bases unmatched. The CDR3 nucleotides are TGTGCCATCAGTGGAATGCTAGCGGGGGACTCTGAGCAGTTCTTC. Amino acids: CAISGMLAGDSEQFF.

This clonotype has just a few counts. The CDR3 DNA reads as TGCAGTGCTAGAGATAGTCCGGGACTAGCGGGAGGGCCCCTCTACGAGCAGTACTTC. Residues: CSARDSPGLAGGPLYEQYF. The V and J genes are TRBV20-1 and TRBJ2-7, with TRBD2 matching 16 bases. The trim removed 0 bases at V and 3 bases at J, leaving 11 bases unmatched. CDR1 is DFQATT, CDR2 SNEGSKA, per germline (reference sequence). The CDR3 covers 19 residues.

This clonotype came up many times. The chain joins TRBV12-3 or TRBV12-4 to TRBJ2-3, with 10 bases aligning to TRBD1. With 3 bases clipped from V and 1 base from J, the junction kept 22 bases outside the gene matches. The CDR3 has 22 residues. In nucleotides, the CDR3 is TGTGCCAGCAGTTTTGGGTTCTTGTTGGGACAGGGGACCCTCTGGGGCACAGATACGCAGTATTTT. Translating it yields CASSFGFLLGQGTLWGTDTQYF.

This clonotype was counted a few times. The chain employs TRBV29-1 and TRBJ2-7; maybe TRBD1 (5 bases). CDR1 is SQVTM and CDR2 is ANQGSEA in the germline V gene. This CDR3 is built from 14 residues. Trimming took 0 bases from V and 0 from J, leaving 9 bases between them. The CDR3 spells CSVEDLDSSYEQYF. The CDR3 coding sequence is TGCAGCGTTGAAGATCTTGACAGCTCCTACGAGCAGTACTTC.

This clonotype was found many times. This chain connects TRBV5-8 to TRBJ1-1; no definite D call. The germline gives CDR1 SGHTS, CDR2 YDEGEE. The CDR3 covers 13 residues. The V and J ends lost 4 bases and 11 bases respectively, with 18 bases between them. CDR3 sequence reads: CASSGFVGRLAFF. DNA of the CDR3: TGTGCCAGCAGCGGCTTCGTCGGTCGGCTCGCTTTCTTT.

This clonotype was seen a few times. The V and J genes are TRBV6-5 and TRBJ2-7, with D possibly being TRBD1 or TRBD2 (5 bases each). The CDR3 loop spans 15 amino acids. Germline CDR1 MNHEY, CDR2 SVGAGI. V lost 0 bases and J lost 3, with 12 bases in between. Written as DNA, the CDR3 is TGTGCCAGCAGTTACTCGGCAGAGGGGTTCTACGAGCAGTACTTC. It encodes CASSYSAEGFYEQYF.

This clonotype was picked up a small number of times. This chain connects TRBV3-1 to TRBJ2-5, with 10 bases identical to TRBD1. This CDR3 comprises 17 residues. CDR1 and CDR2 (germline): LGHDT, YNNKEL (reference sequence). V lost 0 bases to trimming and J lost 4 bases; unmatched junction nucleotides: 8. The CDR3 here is CASSQDRQGAVGETQYF. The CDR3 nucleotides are TGTGCCAGCAGCCAAGATAGACAGGGGGCAGTGGGAGAGACCCAGTACTTC.